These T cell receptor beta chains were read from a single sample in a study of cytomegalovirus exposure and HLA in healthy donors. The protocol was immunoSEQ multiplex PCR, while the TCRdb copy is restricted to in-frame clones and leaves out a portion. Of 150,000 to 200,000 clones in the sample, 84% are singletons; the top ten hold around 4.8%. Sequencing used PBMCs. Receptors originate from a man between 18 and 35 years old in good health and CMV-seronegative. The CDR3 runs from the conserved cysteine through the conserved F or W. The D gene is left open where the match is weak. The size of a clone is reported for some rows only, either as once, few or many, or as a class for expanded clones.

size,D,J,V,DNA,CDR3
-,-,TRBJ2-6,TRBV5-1,TGCGCCAGCAGCTTGGCCCCGGTCTCTGGGGCCAACGTCCTGACTTTC,CASSLAPVSGANVLTF
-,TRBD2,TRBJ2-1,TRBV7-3,TGTGCCAGCGCTACTAGCGGGGGGGGAAATGAGCAGTTCTTC,CASATSGGGNEQFF
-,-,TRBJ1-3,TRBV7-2,TGTGCCAGCAGCTTCAATCCTGGAAACACCATATATTTT,CASSFNPGNTIYF
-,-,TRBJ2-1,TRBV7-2,TGTGCCAGCAGCCCCCCTCTCTACAATGAGCAGTTCTTC,CASSPPLYNEQFF
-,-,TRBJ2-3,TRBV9,TGTGCCAGCAGCGTAGAACAGTACACAGATACGCAGTATTTT,CASSVEQYTDTQYF
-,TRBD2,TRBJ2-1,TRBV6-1,TGTGCCAGCAGTGAGACTAGCGGGGGGGCCAGTCCGGGAAACGTTGAGCAGTTCTTC,CASSETSGGASPGNVEQFF
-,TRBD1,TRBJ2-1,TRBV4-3,TGCGCCAGCAGCCACCTGACAGGGGGCTTCAATGAGCAGTTCTTC,CASSHLTGGFNEQFF
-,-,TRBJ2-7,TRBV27,TGTGCCAGCAGGACAGGGAGGGAGCAGTACTTC,CASRTGREQYF
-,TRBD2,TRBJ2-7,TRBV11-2,TGTGCCAGCAGCGTTCTAGCGGGAGGGCGCGAGCAGTACTTC,CASSVLAGGREQYF
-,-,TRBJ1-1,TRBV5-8,TGTGCCAGCAGCAACCGGGGCAGGGGCACTGAAGCTTTCTTT,CASSNRGRGTEAFF
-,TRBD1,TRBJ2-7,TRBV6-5,TGTGCCAGCCGTGGGCCGGGACAGAGCTACGAGCAGTACTTC,CASRGPGQSYEQYF
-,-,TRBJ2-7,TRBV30,TGTGCCTGGAGTGTATCTTACGAGCAGTACTTC,CAWSVSYEQYF
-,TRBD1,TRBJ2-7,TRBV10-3,TGTGCCATCAGGGACAGGTTTTCCTACGAGCAGTACTTC,CAIRDRFSYEQYF
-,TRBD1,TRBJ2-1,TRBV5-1,TGCGCCAGCAGCCCCGGACAGGGGGCTTACAATGAGCAGTTCTTC,CASSPGQGAYNEQFF
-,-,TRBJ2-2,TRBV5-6,TGTGCCAGCAGCCTGTCGAGAGCCGGGGAGCTGTTTTTT,CASSLSRAGELFF
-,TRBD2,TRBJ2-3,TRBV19,TGTGCCAGTAGTTCCCCGGGGCGGGGGAGCACAGATACGCAGTATTTT,CASSSPGRGSTDTQYF
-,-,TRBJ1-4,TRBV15,TGTGCCACCACCTCCCCTGGGGAGAGTGAAAAACTGTTTTTT,CATTSPGESEKLFF
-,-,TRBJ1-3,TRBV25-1,TGTGCCAGCCGAACCGGGAACACCATATATTTT,CASRTGNTIYF
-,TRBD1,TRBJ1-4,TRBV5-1,TGCGCCAGCAGCCTGCAGGGGGCGAGAGAAAAACTGTTTTTT,CASSLQGAREKLFF
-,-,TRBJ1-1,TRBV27,TGTGCCAGCAGTTTACAGGGGAGAGGGACTGAAGCTTTCTTT,CASSLQGRGTEAFF
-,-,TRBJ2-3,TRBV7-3,TGTGCCAGCAGCACCGGACAGAGCACAGATACGCAGTATTTT,CASSTGQSTDTQYF
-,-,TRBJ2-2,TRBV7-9,TGTGCCAGCAGCTTAATTTCGGGACTTTTCGGGGAGCTGTTTTTT,CASSLISGLFGELFF
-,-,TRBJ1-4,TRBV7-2,TGTGCCAGCAGCCAATTGACAGCAACTAATGAAAAACTGTTTTTT,CASSQLTATNEKLFF
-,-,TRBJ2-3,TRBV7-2,TGTGCCAGCAGCCCGGACTCCAGCACAGATACGCAGTATTTT,CASSPDSSTDTQYF
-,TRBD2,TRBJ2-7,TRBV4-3,TGCGCCAGCAGCCAAGAATGGGCGGGAGGGCCAAGGGAGCAGTACTTC,CASSQEWAGGPREQYF
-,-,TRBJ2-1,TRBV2,TGTGCCAGCAGTTTGGACTATTATCGGTTCTTC,CASSLDYYRFF
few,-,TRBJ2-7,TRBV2,TGTGCCAGCAGTGGAGTATCGGAGCAGTACTTC,CASSGVSEQYF
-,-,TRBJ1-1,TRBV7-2,TGTGCCAGCAGCTTTGGAGGGGCGACCACTGAAGCTTTCTTT,CASSFGGATTEAFF
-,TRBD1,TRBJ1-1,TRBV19,TGTGCCAGTAGTAACAGGGGAGTTGAAGGGGACACTGAAGCTTTCTTT,CASSNRGVEGDTEAFF
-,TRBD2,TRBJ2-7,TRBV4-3,TGCGCCAGCAGCCAGGGACTAGCGGGAGTTTACGAGCAGTACTTC,CASSQGLAGVYEQYF
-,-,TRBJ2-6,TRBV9,TGTGCCAGCAGCGGGTTACAGGGTAGGGACGGGGCCAACGTCCTGACTTTC,CASSGLQGRDGANVLTF
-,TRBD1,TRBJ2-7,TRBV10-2,TGCGCCAGCAGTGATTTCTTGGGGTGGACAGGGAAGTACGAGCAGTACTTC,CASSDFLGWTGKYEQYF
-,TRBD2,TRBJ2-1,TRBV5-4,TGTGCCAGCAGCCAAGGGGGTAGCGGGGTTTCCTACAATGAGCAGTTCTTC,CASSQGGSGVSYNEQFF
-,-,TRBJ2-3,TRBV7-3,TGTGCCAGCAGCCGCACGGGCGGGATTAGCGATACGCAGTATTTT,CASSRTGGISDTQYF
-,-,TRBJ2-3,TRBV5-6,TGTGCCAGCAGCCCCCCTGGGGGGAGTACCCCCGATACGCAGTATTTT,CASSPPGGSTPDTQYF
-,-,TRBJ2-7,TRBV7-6,TGTGCCAGCAGCCGGGGACATATCAACTCCTACGAGCAGTACTTC,CASSRGHINSYEQYF
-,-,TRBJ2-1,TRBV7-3,TGTGCCAGCAGCCGGACAGAAGTCAGGAATGAGCAGTTCTTC,CASSRTEVRNEQFF
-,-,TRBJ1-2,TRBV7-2,TGTGCCAGCAGCCCTCCCGACACCTATGGCTACACCTTC,CASSPPDTYGYTF
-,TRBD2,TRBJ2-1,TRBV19,TGTGCCAGTAGTCTCACCGCGGGGGGGCCATGGGAGCAGTTCTTC,CASSLTAGGPWEQFF
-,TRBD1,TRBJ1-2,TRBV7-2,TGTGCCAGCAGCTCCCGCGCCGGACAGGGCACTCTCTATGGCTACACCTTC,CASSSRAGQGTLYGYTF
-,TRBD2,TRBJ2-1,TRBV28,TGTGCCAGCAGTCCTGGGACTAGCGGGTTTACGGGCTATTACAATGAGCAGTTCTTC,CASSPGTSGFTGYYNEQFF
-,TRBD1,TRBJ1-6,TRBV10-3,TGTGCCATCAGTAGGGGACAGGATAATTCACCCCTCCACTTT,CAISRGQDNSPLHF
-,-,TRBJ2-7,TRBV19,TGTGCCAGCTCCAGGGGATTCTACGAGCAGTACTTC,CASSRGFYEQYF
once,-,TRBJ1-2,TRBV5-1,TGCGCCAGCAGCTTGGCCCAGGGGCTTAACTATGGCTACACCTTC,CASSLAQGLNYGYTF
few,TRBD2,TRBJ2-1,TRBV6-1,TGTGCCAGCAGTGAACTACCCCCGGGACTAGCGGGAGCAGGGTCCTACAATGAGCAGTTCTTC,CASSELPPGLAGAGSYNEQFF